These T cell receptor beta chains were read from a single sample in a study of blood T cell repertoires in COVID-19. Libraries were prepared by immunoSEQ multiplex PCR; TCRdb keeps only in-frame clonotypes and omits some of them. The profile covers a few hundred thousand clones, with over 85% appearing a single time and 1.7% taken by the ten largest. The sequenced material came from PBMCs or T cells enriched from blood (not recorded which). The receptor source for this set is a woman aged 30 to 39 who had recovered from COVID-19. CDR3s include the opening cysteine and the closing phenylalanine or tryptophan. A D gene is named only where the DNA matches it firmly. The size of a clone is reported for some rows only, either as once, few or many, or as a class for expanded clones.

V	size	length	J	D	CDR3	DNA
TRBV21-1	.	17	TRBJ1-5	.	CASSPRDTRIPNQPQHF	TGTGCCAGCAGCCCCCGGGACACCAGAATCCCCAATCAGCCCCAGCATTTT
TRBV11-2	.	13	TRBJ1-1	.	CASSLLGGTEAFF	TGTGCCAGCAGCTTGTTGGGGGGAACTGAAGCTTTCTTT
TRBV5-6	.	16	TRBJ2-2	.	CASSLETLGGTGELFF	TGTGCCAGCAGCTTGGAAACCCTAGGAGGGACCGGGGAGCTGTTTTTT
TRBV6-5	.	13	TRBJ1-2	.	CASSWVGDYGYTF	TGTGCCAGCAGTTGGGTAGGGGACTATGGCTACACCTTC
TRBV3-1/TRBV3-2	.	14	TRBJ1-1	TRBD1	CASSQGDRGPEAFF	TGTGCCAGCAGCCAAGGGGACAGGGGGCCTGAAGCTTTCTTT
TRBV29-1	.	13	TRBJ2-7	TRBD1	CSVAGQGAEEQYF	TGCAGCGTTGCCGGACAGGGGGCTGAGGAGCAGTACTTC
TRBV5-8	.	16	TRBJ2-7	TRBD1	CASSLLLRTGLYEQYF	TGTGCCAGCAGCTTGTTGCTCAGGACAGGGTTGTATGAGCAGTACTTC
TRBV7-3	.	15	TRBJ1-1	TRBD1	CASSPRDRGATEAFF	TGTGCCAGCAGCCCGAGGGACAGGGGAGCCACTGAAGCTTTCTTT
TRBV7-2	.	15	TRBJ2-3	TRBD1	CASSPGQGAGDTQYF	TGTGCCAGCAGCCCAGGACAGGGGGCGGGGGATACGCAGTATTTT
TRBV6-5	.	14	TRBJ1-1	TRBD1	CASSRTGVSTEAFF	TGTGCCAGCAGTAGGACAGGGGTAAGCACTGAAGCTTTCTTT
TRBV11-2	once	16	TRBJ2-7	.	CASRQYGGGFTYEQYF	TGTGCCAGCAGACAATACGGGGGAGGTTTCACTTACGAGCAGTACTTC
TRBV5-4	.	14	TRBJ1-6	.	CASSSTGINSPLHF	TGTGCCAGCAGCTCGACAGGAATTAATTCACCCCTCCACTTT
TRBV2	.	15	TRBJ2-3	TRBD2	CASSDGAGVTDTQYF	TGTGCCAGCAGTGACGGAGCGGGGGTCACAGATACGCAGTATTTT
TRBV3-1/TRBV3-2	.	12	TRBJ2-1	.	CASSQEGRNRFF	TGTGCCAGCAGCCAAGAGGGGCGTAACAGGTTCTTC
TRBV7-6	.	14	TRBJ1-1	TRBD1	CASSLKGQGAEAFF	TGTGCCAGCAGCCTAAAGGGACAGGGCGCTGAAGCTTTCTTT
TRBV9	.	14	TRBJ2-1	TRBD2	CASSLLGGADEQFF	TGTGCCAGCAGCCTCCTCGGGGGGGCGGATGAGCAGTTCTTC
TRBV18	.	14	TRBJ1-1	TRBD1	CASSSDRANTEAFF	TGTGCCAGCTCGTCAGACAGGGCGAACACTGAAGCTTTCTTT
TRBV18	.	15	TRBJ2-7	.	CASSLKQNAYFEQYF	TGTGCCAGCTCACTAAAACAGAATGCCTACTTTGAGCAGTACTTC
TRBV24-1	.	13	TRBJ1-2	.	CATSDSVSGGYTF	TGTGCCACCAGTGATTCCGTAAGCGGAGGCTACACCTTC
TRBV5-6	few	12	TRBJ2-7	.	CASSPGGYEQYF	TGTGCCAGCAGCCCGGGTGGCTACGAGCAGTACTTC
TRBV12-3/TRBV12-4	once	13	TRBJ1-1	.	CASRPSQGTEAFF	TGTGCCAGCAGGCCGTCTCAGGGGACTGAAGCTTTCTTT
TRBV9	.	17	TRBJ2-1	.	CASSAPPRENPYNEQFF	TGTGCCAGCAGCGCACCACCCCGGGAGAACCCCTACAATGAGCAGTTCTTC
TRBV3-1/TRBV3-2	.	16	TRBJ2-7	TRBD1	CASSQGPGQPSYEQYF	TGTGCCAGCAGCCAAGGGCCGGGACAGCCCTCCTACGAGCAGTACTTC
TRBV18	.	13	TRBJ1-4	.	CASSGAVLEKLFF	TGTGCCAGCTCTGGGGCTGTTCTCGAAAAACTGTTTTTT
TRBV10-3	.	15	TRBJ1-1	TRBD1	CAIRPRQGWDTEAFF	TGTGCCATCAGGCCCCGACAGGGCTGGGACACTGAAGCTTTCTTT
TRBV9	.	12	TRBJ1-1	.	CASSVADTEAFF	TGTGCCAGCAGCGTGGCCGACACTGAAGCTTTCTTT
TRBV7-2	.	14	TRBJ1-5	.	CASSLQGRYQPQHF	TGTGCCAGCAGCTTACAGGGAAGATATCAGCCCCAGCATTTT
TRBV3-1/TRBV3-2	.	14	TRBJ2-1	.	CASSLRRDWDEQFF	TGTGCCAGCAGCCTCCGTCGAGACTGGGATGAGCAGTTCTTC
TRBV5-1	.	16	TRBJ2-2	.	CASSFGHGSNTGELFF	TGCGCCAGCAGCTTTGGGCACGGGAGTAACACCGGGGAGCTGTTTTTT
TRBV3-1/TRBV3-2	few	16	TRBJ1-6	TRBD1	CASSQDVGTGFLPLHF	TGTGCCAGCAGCCAAGATGTTGGGACAGGGTTTTTGCCCCTCCACTTT
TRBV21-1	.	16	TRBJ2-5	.	CASSGTGIHHGETQYF	TGTGCCAGCAGTGGGACAGGGATTCACCACGGAGAGACCCAGTACTTC
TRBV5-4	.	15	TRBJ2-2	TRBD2	CASSTGGGHTGELFF	TGTGCCAGCAGCACCGGGGGGGGACACACCGGGGAGCTGTTTTTT
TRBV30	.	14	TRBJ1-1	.	CAWSVRRGNTEAFF	TGTGCCTGGAGTGTACGCAGGGGGAACACTGAAGCTTTCTTT
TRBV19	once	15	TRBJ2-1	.	CASSGGPGNSNEQFF	TGTGCCAGTAGCGGGGGTCCGGGGAACTCCAATGAGCAGTTCTTC
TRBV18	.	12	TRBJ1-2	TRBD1	CASSIDRETYTF	TGTGCCAGCTCAATAGACAGGGAAACCTACACCTTC
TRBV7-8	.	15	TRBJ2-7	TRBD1	CASSLGTGVEREQYF	TGTGCCAGCAGCTTAGGGACAGGGGTCGAAAGGGAGCAGTACTTC
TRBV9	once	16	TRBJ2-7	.	CASSAIPGHPPSRQYF	TGTGCCAGCAGCGCTATCCCCGGACACCCTCCTTCGCGGCAGTACTTC
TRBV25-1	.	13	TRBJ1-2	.	CASSDTGYYGYTF	TGTGCCAGCAGTGATACAGGGTATTATGGCTACACCTTC
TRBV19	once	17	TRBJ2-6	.	CASSTRVVSSGANVLTF	TGTGCCAGTAGTACCCGGGTCGTCTCCTCTGGGGCCAACGTCCTGACTTTC
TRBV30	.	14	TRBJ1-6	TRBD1	CAWSSDRVGSPLHF	TGTGCCTGGAGTTCCGACAGGGTGGGTTCACCCCTCCACTTT
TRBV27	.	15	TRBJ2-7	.	CASSPGQGRSYEQYF	TGTGCCAGCAGCCCCGGGCAGGGTAGATCCTACGAGCAGTACTTC
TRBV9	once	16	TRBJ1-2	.	CASSVGARQASYGYTF	TGTGCCAGCAGCGTAGGGGCCAGGCAAGCCTCCTATGGCTACACCTTC
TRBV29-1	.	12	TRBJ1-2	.	CSGYTQLSGYTF	TGCAGCGGATATACACAGCTCAGTGGCTACACCTTC
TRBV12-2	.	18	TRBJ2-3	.	CASRLEWGRLAGTDTQYF	TGTGCAAGTCGCTTAGAATGGGGAAGACTAGCGGGAACAGATACGCAGTATTTT